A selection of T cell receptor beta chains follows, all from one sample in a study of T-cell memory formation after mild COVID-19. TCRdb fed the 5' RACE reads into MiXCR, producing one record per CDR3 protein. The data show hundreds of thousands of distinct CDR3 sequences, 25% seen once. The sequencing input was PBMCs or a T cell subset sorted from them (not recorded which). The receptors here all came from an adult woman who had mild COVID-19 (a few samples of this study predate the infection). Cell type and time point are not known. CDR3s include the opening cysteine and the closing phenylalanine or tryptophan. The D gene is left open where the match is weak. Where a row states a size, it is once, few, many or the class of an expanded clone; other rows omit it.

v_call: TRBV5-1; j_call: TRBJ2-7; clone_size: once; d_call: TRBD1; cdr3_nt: TGCGCCAGCAGGAAGACAGGGGGCATGGGCTACGAGCAGTACTTC; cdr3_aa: CASRKTGGMGYEQYF
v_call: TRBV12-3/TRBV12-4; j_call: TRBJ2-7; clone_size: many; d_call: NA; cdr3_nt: TGCGCCAGCAGCTTGTCCGGAAGCTCCTACGAGCAGTACTTC; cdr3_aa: CASSLSGSSYEQYF
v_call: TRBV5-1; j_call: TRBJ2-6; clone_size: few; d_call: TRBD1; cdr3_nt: TGCGCCAGCAGCTCGGACAGGGTAGGGTCTGGGGCCAACGTCCTGACTTTC; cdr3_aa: CASSSDRVGSGANVLTF
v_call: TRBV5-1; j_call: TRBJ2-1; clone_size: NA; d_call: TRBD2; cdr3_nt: TGCGCCAGCACCCCCCGGACTAGCGGGGAAGGGAGTGAGCAGTTCTTC; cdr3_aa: CASTPRTSGEGSEQFF
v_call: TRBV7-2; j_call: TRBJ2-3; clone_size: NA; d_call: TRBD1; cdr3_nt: TGTGCCAGCAGCTGGCCGGGACAGCCGACGGATACGCAGTATTTT; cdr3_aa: CASSWPGQPTDTQYF
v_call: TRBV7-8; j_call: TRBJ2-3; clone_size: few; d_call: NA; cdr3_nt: TGTGCCAGCAGCTTAGTTGGCCTAGGGCCGAACACAGATACGCAGTATTTT; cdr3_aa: CASSLVGLGPNTDTQYF
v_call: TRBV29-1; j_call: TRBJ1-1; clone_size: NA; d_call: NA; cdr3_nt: TGCAGCGTTGGGACCGGGGGCGGGAGGAGGACTGAAGCTTTCTTT; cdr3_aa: CSVGTGGGRRTEAFF
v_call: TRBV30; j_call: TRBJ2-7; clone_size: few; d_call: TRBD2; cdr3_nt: TGTGCCTGGAGGCAGGCGGGAGGGCCCTACGAGCAGTACTTC; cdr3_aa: CAWRQAGGPYEQYF
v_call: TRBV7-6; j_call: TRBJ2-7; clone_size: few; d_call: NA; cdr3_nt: TGTGCCAGCAGCATGGGGAACGAGCAGTACTTC; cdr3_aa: CASSMGNEQYF
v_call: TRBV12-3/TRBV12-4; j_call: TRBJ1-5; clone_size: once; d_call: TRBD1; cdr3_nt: TGTGCCAGCAGTTCCCCGGGACAGGACTATAGCAATCAGCCCCAGCATTTT; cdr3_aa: CASSSPGQDYSNQPQHF
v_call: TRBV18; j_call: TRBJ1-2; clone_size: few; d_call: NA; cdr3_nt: TGTGCCAGCTCACCGAGTGACTCACGGGGCTACACCTTC; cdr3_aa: CASSPSDSRGYTF
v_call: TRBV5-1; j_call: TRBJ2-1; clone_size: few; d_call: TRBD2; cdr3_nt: TGCGCCAGCAGCCCGGGGACTAGCGGGGGCCCCTACAATGAGCAGTTCTTC; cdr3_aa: CASSPGTSGGPYNEQFF
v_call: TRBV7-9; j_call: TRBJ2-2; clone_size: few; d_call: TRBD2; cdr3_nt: TGTGCCAGCAGCTCTCTAGCGGGGGACACCGGGGAGCTGTTTTTT; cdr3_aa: CASSSLAGDTGELFF
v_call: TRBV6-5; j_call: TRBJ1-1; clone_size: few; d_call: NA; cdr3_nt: TGTGCCAGCAGACCCGAGGGACTGGGGACTGAAGCTTTCTTT; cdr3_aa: CASRPEGLGTEAFF
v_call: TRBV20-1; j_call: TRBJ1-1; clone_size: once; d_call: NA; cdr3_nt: TGCAGTGCTAGAGATGGGGGGATGAACACTGAAGCTTTCTTT; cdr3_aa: CSARDGGMNTEAFF
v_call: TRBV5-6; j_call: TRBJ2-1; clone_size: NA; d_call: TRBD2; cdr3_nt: TGTGCCAGCTTTCCCGGGACTAGCGGGAACAATGAGCAGTTCTTC; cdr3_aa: CASFPGTSGNNEQFF
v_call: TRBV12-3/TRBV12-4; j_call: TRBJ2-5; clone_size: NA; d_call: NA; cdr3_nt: TGTGCCAGCAGTTTAGTTTCCGACAGGCAAGAGACCCAGTACTTC; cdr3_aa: CASSLVSDRQETQYF
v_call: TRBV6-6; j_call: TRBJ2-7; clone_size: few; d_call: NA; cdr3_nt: TGTGCCAGCAGTTACTCGCCCGGGAGAGACGAGCAGTACTTC; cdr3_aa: CASSYSPGRDEQYF
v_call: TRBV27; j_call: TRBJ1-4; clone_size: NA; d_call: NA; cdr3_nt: TGTGCCAGCAGTTTATACCCCCTACAGGGACCGAATGAAAAACTGTTTTTT; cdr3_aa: CASSLYPLQGPNEKLFF
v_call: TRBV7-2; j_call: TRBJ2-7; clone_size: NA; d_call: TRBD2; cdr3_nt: TGTGCCAGCAGCAGCCACAGCGGGGAATACTACGAGCAGTACTTC; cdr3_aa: CASSSHSGEYYEQYF
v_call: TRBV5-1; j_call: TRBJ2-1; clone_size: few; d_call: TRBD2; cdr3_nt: TGCGCCAGCAGCTCCGGGAGGGGGTTGGGCAATGAGCAGTTCTTC; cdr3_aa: CASSSGRGLGNEQFF
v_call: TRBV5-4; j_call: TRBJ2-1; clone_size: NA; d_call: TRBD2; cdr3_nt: TGTGCCAGCAGCTTCTTACTAGCGGGGGTATACAATGAGCAGTTCTTC; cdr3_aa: CASSFLLAGVYNEQFF
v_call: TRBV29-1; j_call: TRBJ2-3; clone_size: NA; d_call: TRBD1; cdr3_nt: TGCAGCGTCGGGACAGCTGATACGCAGTATTTT; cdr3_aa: CSVGTADTQYF
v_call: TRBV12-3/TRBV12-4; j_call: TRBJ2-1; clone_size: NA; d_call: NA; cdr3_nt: TGTGCCAGCAGTTTAGGGGCCCTTCGGGGCTTGAATGAGCAGTTCTTC; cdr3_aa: CASSLGALRGLNEQFF
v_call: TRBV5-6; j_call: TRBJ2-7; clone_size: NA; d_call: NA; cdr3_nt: TGTGCCAGCAGCCCCTCGGGTGGGCTGGGTAGCTACGAGCAGTACTTC; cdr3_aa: CASSPSGGLGSYEQYF
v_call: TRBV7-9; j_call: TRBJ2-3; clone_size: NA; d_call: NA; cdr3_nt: TGTGCCAGCAGCTTAAAGGGACGGGATACGCAGTATTTT; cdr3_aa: CASSLKGRDTQYF
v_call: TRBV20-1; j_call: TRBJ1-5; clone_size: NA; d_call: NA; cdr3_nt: TGCAGTGCTAGAGATCGGACCAGGGTTGCGCATCAGCCCCAGCATTTT; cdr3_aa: CSARDRTRVAHQPQHF
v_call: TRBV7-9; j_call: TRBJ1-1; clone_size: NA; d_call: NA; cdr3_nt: TGTGCCAGCAGGCCGGCTGGGAACACTGAAGCTTTCTTT; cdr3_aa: CASRPAGNTEAFF